This TCR beta chain is from a study of cytomegalovirus exposure and HLA in healthy donors. The PCR contained 60 Vbeta and 13 Jbeta primers. Generated by immunoSEQ multiplex PCR, the TCRdb table keeps only in-frame clones and is missing some. The table records about 300,000 clones, around 86% of them present only once. Germline CDR1 SGHNT, CDR2 YYREEE (reference sequence). The junction had 8 bases not matched to a gene; V was cut back by 2 bases and J by 8 bases. The CDR3 length is 15 residues. Sequencing was carried out using PBMCs. The V gene is TRBV5-4, the J gene TRBJ2-1; TRBD2 agrees at 9 bases. The receptor was isolated from a man aged 40-49 years in good health and CMV-seropositive. The CDR3 spells CASSFMLAGADEQFF. DNA of the CDR3: TGTGCCAGCAGCTTTATGTTAGCGGGAGCTGATGAGCAGTTCTTC. Based on the CDR3 plus reference TRBV5-4 and TRBJ2-1, the full variable domain is ETGVTQSPTHLIKTRGQQVTLRCSSQSGHNTVSWYQQALGQGPQFIFQYYREEENGRGNFPPRFSGLQFPNYSSELNVNALELDDSALYLCASSFMLAGADEQFFGPGTRLTVL.